A selection of T cell receptor beta chains follows, all from one sample in a study of radiation and T cells in renal cell carcinoma. Some clones are missing from TCRdb's copy, which holds only in-frame ones; the method was immunoSEQ multiplex PCR. The sample has 150,000 or so clones; around 90% are singletons. Specimen: blood, collected from a patient whose treatment included radiotherapy and nephrectomy. These receptors were obtained from a woman in her seventies with renal cell carcinoma. Both conserved end residues are part of each CDR3. Expanded clones are given a class, and other clones once, few, many or no size at all.

clone_size	j_call	v_call	cdr3_aa
-	TRBJ1-3	TRBV5-6	CASSWDRGHSGNTIYF
-	TRBJ1-1	TRBV5-4	CASSIDRGRKVHTEAFF
-	TRBJ2-1	TRBV27	CASVSGTSGYNEQFF
-	TRBJ2-7	TRBV6-6	CASSVFYYEQYF
once	TRBJ2-3	TRBV9	CASSRRIADTQYF
-	TRBJ1-3	TRBV27	CASSRLGSGNTIYF
-	TRBJ2-1	TRBV7-9	CASPQSHEQFF
few	TRBJ1-1	TRBV21-1	CASSKAQGPGTEAFF
-	TRBJ1-6	TRBV29-1	CSVGNGLNNSPLHF
-	TRBJ2-4	TRBV14	CASSQDPTGLANIQYF